What follows are 30 T cell receptor beta chains derived from one specimen sequenced in a study of blood T cell repertoires in COVID-19 (TCRdb year 2020). The method was the immunoSEQ multiplex PCR assay. TCRdb limited this immuneACCESS table to in-frame rearrangements with V and J called. A share of clones is missing; checked studies link under half to unresolved V genes, and the rest is unexplained. The sample table contains about 78,000 clones; only one count was recorded for more than 70% of them. Less than 6% of the sample is in the top ten clones. Material for sequencing was peripheral blood. The receptors here all came from a man between 60 and 70 years old with active or convalescent COVID-19.

The V and J genes are TRBV3-1 (or the pseudogene TRBV3-2) and TRBJ2-5; 9 bases agree with TRBD2. The CDR3 sequence is 18 residues long. Germline CDR1 is LGHDT and CDR2 is YNNKEL (reference sequence). The V and J ends lost 4 bases and 5 bases, in that order; junction bases with no gene match: 17. Written as DNA, the CDR3 is TGTGCCAGCAGCCGAGCCACCGGGACTAGCTTTATATATGAGACCCAGTACTTC. It yields the protein CASSRATGTSFIYETQYF.

CDR3 amino acids: CASSVLAGANTGELFF. CDR3 nucleotide sequence: TGTGCCAGCAGCGTATTAGCGGGGGCGAACACCGGGGAGCTGTTTTTT. The chain joins TRBV9 to TRBJ2-2; 9 bases line up with TRBD2. The CDR3 contains 16 residues. Germline CDR1 is SGDLS and CDR2 is YYNGEE. The V segment lost 1 base and the J segment 0 bases; nucleotides outside the gene matches: 1.

The chain carries TRBV7-2 and TRBJ1-6; D is possibly TRBD1 (5 bases). CDR3 length equals 15 residues. V was pared by 3 bases and J by 9 bases, with 15 bases between. The germline CDR1 and CDR2 sequences are SGHTA and FQGNSA. The CDR3 spells CASSFRAHSGSPLHF. DNA of the CDR3: TGTGCCAGCAGCTTCAGGGCCCATTCGGGTTCACCCCTCCACTTT.

The chain combines TRBV4-3 with TRBJ2-7; 8 bases are a match to TRBD1. Germline CDR1 and CDR2: LGHNA and YSLEER. Unmatched junction bases numbered 5, after V lost 4 bases and J lost 0 bases. The CDR3 consists of 15 residues. This CDR3 reads CASSPTGDRSYEQYF. The CDR3 bases are TGCGCCAGCAGCCCGACAGGGGACCGCTCCTACGAGCAGTACTTC.

This clone is a singleton in its sample. The CDR3 reads CASLAGGLTTGELFF. The CDR3 bases are TGTGCCAGCTTAGCGGGGGGGCTTACAACCGGGGAGCTGTTTTTT. V and J are TRBV2 and TRBJ2-2, with 11 bases identical to TRBD2. Germline assignment: CDR1 SNHLY and CDR2 FYNNEI. This CDR3 contains 15 residues. The V segment lost 8 bases and the J segment 5 bases; nucleotides outside the gene matches: 7.

The table lists this clone with a count of one. V is TRBV6-5 and J is TRBJ1-1; D is uncertain. The germline CDR1 and CDR2 sequences are MNHEY and SVGAGI. Trimming pared 4 bases from V and 7 bases from J, leaving 7 bases between. The CDR3 is 11 residues long. The CDR3 nucleotides are TGTGCCAGCAGTTTTCGAGGTGAAGCTTTCTTT. Its protein is CASSFRGEAFF.

The V and J genes are TRBV4-3 and TRBJ2-2; D might be TRBD2 (6 bases). The CDR3 totals 16 residues. Trimming pared 4 bases from V and 6 bases from J, leaving 18 bases between. Germline V lookup: CDR1 LGHNA, CDR2 YSLEER. In DNA form, the CDR3 reads TGCGCCAGCAGCCCCCTCGCGGGGCTTCACGCCGGGGAGCTGTTTTTT. Protein product: CASSPLAGLHAGELFF.

The chain links TRBV25-1 to TRBJ1-1; D is possibly TRBD1 (5 bases). V lost 7 bases, J lost 5 bases, and 26 bases lay in between. The germline CDR1 and CDR2 sequences are MGHDK and SYGVNS. The CDR3 contains 17 residues. CDR3: CASIVGQKGIGGTEAFF. The CDR3, as DNA: TGTGCCAGCATTGTCGGACAAAAAGGGATCGGTGGGACTGAAGCTTTCTTT.

The rearrangement uses TRBV12-3 or TRBV12-4 and TRBJ1-2, with 7 bases lining up with TRBD1. V was clipped by 5 bases and J by 5 bases; unmatched bases: 5. The CDR3 spans 13 residues. In DNA, the CDR3 is TGTGCCAGCAGTCCCGGACAGGTTTATGGCTACACCTTC. Translation gives CASSPGQVYGYTF.

J is TRBJ1-1 and V is TRBV7-8, with TRBD1 as a possible D gene (6 bases). V lost 1 base, J lost 5 bases, and 11 bases lay in between. The V gene's germline CDR1 is SGHVS and CDR2 FQNEAQ. This CDR3 comprises 14 residues. The CDR3 loop is CASSLGTALTEAFF. CDR3 in DNA: TGTGCCAGCAGCTTAGGGACAGCTCTTACTGAAGCTTTCTTT.

V usage is TRBV27 and J usage is TRBJ2-2, with D possibly being TRBD1 (5 bases). Trimming left V 2 bases short and J 8 bases short, with 15 bases between. CDR1 is MNHEY and CDR2 is SMNVEV in the germline V gene (reference sequence). This CDR3 contains 15 residues. CDR3 nucleotide sequence: TGTGCCAGCAGTTTACGGCCAGGGCGGTTGGGGGAGCTGTTTTTT. It yields the protein CASSLRPGRLGELFF.

The chain combines TRBV3-1 (or the pseudogene TRBV3-2) with TRBJ1-1, with D possibly being TRBD1 (5 bases). The CDR3 is made up of 16 amino acids. V dropped 5 bases and J dropped 4 bases, with 20 bases sitting between them. Per germline, CDR1 LGHDT and CDR2 YNNKEL (reference sequence). CDR3 nucleotide sequence: TGTGCCAGCAGCGTTGACGGACATGCCCGAGGCACTGAAGCTTTCTTT. It specifies CASSVDGHARGTEAFF.

The chain has TRBV27 and TRBJ1-6, with 9 bases matching TRBD1. This CDR3 has 21 amino acids. The junction had 23 bases not matched to a gene; V was cut back by 10 bases and J by 1 base. Germline V gene lookup returns CDR1 MNHEY and CDR2 SMNVEV (reference sequence). CDR3: CATPRSLRDRAGKSYNSPLHF. For the CDR3, the DNA is TGTGCCACCCCACGAAGTCTCAGGGACAGGGCAGGTAAGTCCTATAATTCACCCCTCCACTTT.

The V gene is TRBV4-3, the J gene TRBJ1-6; 8 bases line up with TRBD1. CDR1 is LGHNA, CDR2 YSLEER, per germline. This CDR3 is 16 amino acids long. Unmatched junction bases numbered 6, after V lost 3 bases and J lost 5 bases. CDR3 protein: CASSQTDRADNSPLHF. The CDR3 DNA follows: TGCGCCAGCAGCCAGACGGACAGGGCGGATAATTCACCCCTCCACTTT.

This clone was recorded only once. The V call is TRBV10-3, the J call TRBJ1-1, with 8 bases identical to TRBD1. The CDR3 spans 15 residues. V lost 3 bases to trimming and J lost 5 bases; unmatched junction nucleotides: 8. Germline V gene lookup returns CDR1 ENHRY and CDR2 SYGVKD. The CDR3 sequence: CAISESGGKRTEAFF. CDR3 nucleotide sequence: TGTGCCATCAGTGAATCAGGGGGCAAGCGAACTGAAGCTTTCTTT.

This clone has only one observation. The V gene is TRBV19, the J gene TRBJ2-7; TRBD1 matches at 10 bases. Germline V CDR1 and CDR2: LNHDA, SQIVND (reference sequence). The V gene end was trimmed by 6 bases and the J gene end by 2 bases; junction bases not matched to a gene: 10. The CDR3 consists of 16 residues. The CDR3 region has the DNA TGTGCCAGTAGCCGACAGGGGGCCGCTCCGACCTACGAGCAGTACTTC. This gives the protein CASSRQGAAPTYEQYF.

The chain recombines TRBV24-1 with TRBJ2-7, with TRBD1 matching over 9 bases. Trimming cost V 7 bases and J 3 bases; bases outside gene matches: 6. The CDR3 runs to 14 residues. The V gene's germline CDR1 is KGHDR and CDR2 SFDVKD. CDR3 DNA: TGTGCCACCAGCCCGGGACAGGGTAACTACGAGCAGTACTTC. It specifies CATSPGQGNYEQYF.

CDR3 in amino acids: CASSSPTLSGGALDTQYF. CDR3 in DNA: TGTGCCAGCAGCTCGCCGACCCTCAGCGGGGGGGCCTTGGATACGCAGTATTTT. V is TRBV5-4 and J is TRBJ2-3, with TRBD2 identical over 10 bases. The germline gives CDR1 SGHNT, CDR2 YYREEE (reference sequence). The CDR3 has 18 residues. The V and J ends lost 3 bases and 6 bases, in that order; junction bases with no gene match: 16.

The rearrangement uses TRBV2 and TRBJ1-5; the match to TRBD1 covers 10 bases. This CDR3 region has 14 residues. Germline assignment: CDR1 SNHLY and CDR2 FYNNEI. V shed 4 bases and J 7 bases; nucleotides not matched to a gene: 4. CDR3 sequence (DNA): TGTGCCAGCAGTGGGACAGGGGGTAGACAGCCCCAGCATTTT. It translates to CASSGTGGRQPQHF.

This chain uses TRBV27 with TRBJ1-5; D is ambiguous. From germline, CDR1 is MNHEY and CDR2 SMNVEV (reference sequence). The CDR3 loop spans 13 amino acids. The V and J ends lost 3 bases and 3 bases respectively, with 6 bases between them. This chain's CDR3 is CASSLSVNQPQHF. The CDR3 DNA reads as TGTGCCAGCAGTTTGTCAGTCAATCAGCCCCAGCATTTT.

The CDR3, as DNA: TGTGCCAGCAGCCAAGGAGCCTTCCCCACAGATACGCAGTATTTT. Its translation: CASSQGAFPTDTQYF. The V gene is TRBV14, the J gene TRBJ2-3; D gene unclear. Trimming stripped 1 base from V and 2 bases from J, with 10 bases between. The germline V gene encodes CDR1 SGHDN and CDR2 FVKESK. This CDR3 region has 15 residues.

The CDR3, as DNA: TGTGCCAGCAGCAAAAGGAGGTGGTGTGCAGATAATTCACCCCTCCACTTT. Amino acid sequence: CASSKRRWCADNSPLHF. The chain employs TRBV21-1 and TRBJ1-6. TRBV21-1 is deemed a pseudogene. The CDR3 is made up of 17 amino acids.

The rearrangement joins TRBV4-1 to TRBJ1-4; 9 nucleotides agree with TRBD1. Germline CDR1 MGHRA, CDR2 YSYEKL. Trimming at V came to 0 bases and at J to 7 bases, leaving 21 bases not matched to a gene. This CDR3 region has 21 residues. CDR3: CASSQEGTISGRGTGREKLFF. CDR3 nucleotide sequence: TGCGCCAGCAGCCAAGAAGGAACGATCTCCGGGCGAGGGACAGGGCGTGAAAAACTGTTTTTT.

V gene TRBV11-3 combines with J gene TRBJ2-3; 7 positions match TRBD1. The germline V gene encodes CDR1 SGHNT and CDR2 YENEEA. The CDR3 is 14 amino acids. The junction had 6 bases not matched to a gene; V was cut back by 5 bases and J by 4 bases. The CDR3: CASSSRTGSDTQYF. CDR3 sequence (DNA): TGTGCCAGCAGCAGCCGGACAGGCTCAGATACGCAGTATTTT.

The CDR3 sequence is CASSLLAGAYNEQFF. The CDR3 DNA reads TGTGCCAGCAGCCTTCTAGCGGGGGCGTACAATGAGCAGTTCTTC. The chain carries TRBV7-9 and TRBJ2-1, with 10 bases lining up with TRBD2. The CDR3 is made up of 15 amino acids. Trimming removed 5 bases from V and 4 bases from J; junction bases left unmatched: 5. Germline V CDR1 and CDR2: SEHNR, FQNEAQ (reference sequence).

This chain uses TRBV27 with TRBJ1-5, with D possibly matching TRBD1 (6 bases). The CDR3 loop spans 17 amino acids. Germline-derived CDR1 and CDR2 are MNHEY and SMNVEV (reference sequence). Trimming shortened V by 3 bases and J by 6 bases, and 21 bases separated the two germline ends. CDR3 nucleotide sequence: TGTGCCAGCAGTTTTTCCCTTCGCGGGGGGCGGGGTCAGCCCCAGCATTTT. Translated, it gives CASSFSLRGGRGQPQHF.

The J gene is TRBJ2-1, the V gene TRBV19, with D possibly being TRBD2 (6 bases). V was pared by 9 bases and J by 4 bases, with 7 bases between. Germline assignment: CDR1 LNHDA and CDR2 SQIVND (reference sequence). The CDR3 sequence is 11 residues long. CDR3: CASREYNEQFF. The CDR3, as DNA: TGTGCCAGCCGGGAGTACAATGAGCAGTTCTTC.

V and J are TRBV29-1 and TRBJ2-3; 8 bases line up with TRBD2. Germline V gene data show CDR1 as SQVTM and CDR2 as ANQGSEA. The junction had 2 bases not matched to a gene; V was cut back by 3 bases and J by 3 bases. CDR3 size: 13 residues. The DNA for the CDR3 is TGCAGCGTTGACGGGGGGGGGACAGATACGCAGTATTTT. It is translated as CSVDGGGTDTQYF.

The chain is built from TRBV7-9 and TRBJ2-7; D possibly corresponds to TRBD1 (5 bases). This CDR3 contains 14 residues. V lost 4 bases to trimming and J lost 2 bases, with 12 bases between them. Germline values: CDR1 SEHNR, CDR2 FQNEAQ (reference sequence). CDR3 nucleotide sequence: TGTGCCAGCAGCTCCATGGGGCTGGCCTACGAGCAGTACTTC. Amino acid sequence: CASSSMGLAYEQYF.

The V gene is TRBV2, the J gene TRBJ1-2; D not resolved. The CDR3 spans 14 residues. Looked up from germline, CDR1 is SNHLY and CDR2 is FYNNEI. The ends were cut back, 2 bases at V and 0 bases at J, with 7 bases in the middle. The chain's CDR3 is CASSEKTANYGYTF. Written as DNA, the CDR3 is TGTGCCAGCAGTGAAAAAACAGCTAACTATGGCTACACCTTC.